Listed below are T cell receptor beta chains from one sample, sequenced in a study of blood T cell repertoires in COVID-19. Repertoires were generated with immunoSEQ multiplex PCR, while TCRdb's copy carries only in-frame clones and drops some. Among 150,000 to 200,000 clones listed, around 93% were seen once. The specimen was peripheral blood. The receptors originated from a woman aged 50 to 65 with acute or convalescent COVID-19. CDR3s include the opening cysteine and the closing phenylalanine or tryptophan. D genes are given only for firm matches. Expanded clones get a size class; other rows say once, few or many, or leave the size out.

v_call	j_call	clone_size	d_call	cdr3_nt	cdr3_aa
TRBV4-3	TRBJ1-2	few	.	TGCGCCAGCAGCCCCAACCTAAAAGACTATGGCTACACCTTC	CASSPNLKDYGYTF
TRBV6-4	TRBJ1-2	few	.	TGTGCCAGCAGTGACAGCCCGGGGTATGGCTACACCTTC	CASSDSPGYGYTF
TRBV10-3	TRBJ2-3	.	TRBD1	TGTGCCATAAGCAGGGGGTTGGGGGTCACAGATACGCAGTATTTT	CAISRGLGVTDTQYF
TRBV19	TRBJ2-7	.	TRBD2	TGTGCCAGTAGTAAGGTAATAGCGGCGAGCGGGAACGAGCAGTACTTC	CASSKVIAASGNEQYF
TRBV25-1	TRBJ1-2	once	TRBD1	TGTGCCAGCAGTGAAGGGACAGGGGATTATGGCTACACCTTC	CASSEGTGDYGYTF
TRBV30	TRBJ1-4	.	.	TGTGCCTGGAGTTGGAGGGGCAGCGAAAAACTGTTTTTT	CAWSWRGSEKLFF
TRBV11-2	TRBJ2-3	.	TRBD2	TGTGCCAGCAGCCCCGGGACTAGCGGGGGGATGGTAGATACGCAGTATTTT	CASSPGTSGGMVDTQYF
TRBV27	TRBJ1-2	.	TRBD1	TGTGCCAGCAGCTCCCTCGGGACAGGGGGCTCACCGCAGGATGGCTACACCTTC	CASSSLGTGGSPQDGYTF
TRBV7-3	TRBJ2-1	.	TRBD2	TGTGCCAGCAGCTTAAACATAGGTAGCGGGAGGGCGAGTGAGCAGTTCTTC	CASSLNIGSGRASEQFF
TRBV10-3	TRBJ2-3	.	.	TGTGCCAGCGCCGGGGTAGAAGATACGCAGTATTTT	CASAGVEDTQYF
TRBV24-1	TRBJ2-7	once	.	TGTGCCACCAGTGATTTTAACTCCGGAGCTACTGGCCCCAACGAGCAGTACTTC	CATSDFNSGATGPNEQYF
TRBV28	TRBJ2-7	.	TRBD1	TGTGCCAGCAGCTACAGGGGGCTCTACGAGCAGTACTTC	CASSYRGLYEQYF
TRBV5-4	TRBJ2-7	.	TRBD2	TGTGCCAGCAGCTTGGACTGGGCGGGAGGGGCCGTCGAGCAGTACTTC	CASSLDWAGGAVEQYF
TRBV19	TRBJ1-2	.	TRBD1	TGTGCCAGTAGTTGGGGACAGGGAAACTATGGCTACACCTTC	CASSWGQGNYGYTF
TRBV5-8	TRBJ2-1	.	.	TGTGCCAGCAGCTCCCACAGCTACAATGAGCAGTTCTTC	CASSSHSYNEQFF
TRBV6-2/TRBV6-3	TRBJ2-3	once	TRBD2	TGTGCCAGCAGTCGTCCATCTAGCGGGATCACAGATACGCAGTATTTT	CASSRPSSGITDTQYF
TRBV27	TRBJ1-6	.	.	TGTGCCAGCAGTATAGGAGCAAAGGATTCACCCCTCCACTTT	CASSIGAKDSPLHF
TRBV27	TRBJ1-2	.	.	TGTGCCAGTGGGGCAGGACAGATCAACTATGGCTACACCTTC	CASGAGQINYGYTF
TRBV7-9	TRBJ2-7	.	.	TGTGCCAGCAGCTTAATTCCCGGACAAGGTTCCTACGAGCAGTACTTC	CASSLIPGQGSYEQYF
TRBV10-3	TRBJ1-1	.	TRBD1	TGTGCCATCAGTGAGAGGGCAGGGGGCCTAATCAGGATGAACACTGAAGCTTTCTTT	CAISERAGGLIRMNTEAFF
TRBV6-6	TRBJ2-2	.	.	TGTGCCAGCAGCCCGATACGGTCCGGCACCGGGGAGCTGTTTTTT	CASSPIRSGTGELFF
TRBV28	TRBJ1-1	.	.	TGTGCCAGCATCCCAACTACCAACACTGAAGCTTTCTTT	CASIPTTNTEAFF